This passage covers 4 T cell receptor beta chains from one sample sequenced in a study of blood T cell repertoires in COVID-19. Only in-frame clones appear in the TCRdb table, and some are missing; sequencing was by immunoSEQ multiplex PCR. Of approximately 61,000 clones in the sample, 88% were seen once. Sequenced: peripheral blood. The receptors originated from an elderly woman with active COVID-19.

The CDR3 region is CASSPDWLSYEQYF. The CDR3 nucleotides are TGTGCCAGCAGTCCGGACTGGCTCTCCTACGAGCAGTACTTC. The rearrangement uses TRBV6-5 and TRBJ2-7; possibly TRBD2 for D (5 bases). The germline gives CDR1 MNHEY, CDR2 SVGAGI. The CDR3 length is 14 residues. The ends were cut back, 5 bases at V and 0 bases at J, with 11 bases in the middle.

Here the CDR3 DNA reads TGTGCCATCAGTGGCCAGGGGTTTACTCAGCTTGGCTACACCTTC. It specifies CAISGQGFTQLGYTF. The chain employs TRBV10-3 and TRBJ1-2; D may be TRBD1 (6 bases). The CDR3 has 15 residues. V shed 4 bases and J shed 7 bases, with 19 bases lying between them. CDR1 is ENHRY, CDR2 SYGVKD, per germline.

The chain recombines TRBV27 with TRBJ1-6, with no clear D. Trimming stripped 3 bases from V and 6 bases from J, with 6 bases between. The CDR3 totals 13 residues. Germline assignment: CDR1 MNHEY and CDR2 SMNVEV (reference sequence). CDR3 nucleotide sequence: TGTGCCAGCAGTTTGGGCCTTAATTCACCCCTCCACTTT. Protein: CASSLGLNSPLHF.

The CDR3 DNA is TGCGCCAGCAGCTTGACTAGCGGGGGGTCCACAGCCGGGGAGCTGTTTTTT. It specifies CASSLTSGGSTAGELFF. The rearrangement joins TRBV5-1 to TRBJ2-2; 12 bases fit TRBD2. This CDR3 comprises 17 residues. The germline gives CDR1 SGHRS, CDR2 YFSETQ. V was pared by 1 base and J by 6 bases, with 7 bases of the junction left unmatched.